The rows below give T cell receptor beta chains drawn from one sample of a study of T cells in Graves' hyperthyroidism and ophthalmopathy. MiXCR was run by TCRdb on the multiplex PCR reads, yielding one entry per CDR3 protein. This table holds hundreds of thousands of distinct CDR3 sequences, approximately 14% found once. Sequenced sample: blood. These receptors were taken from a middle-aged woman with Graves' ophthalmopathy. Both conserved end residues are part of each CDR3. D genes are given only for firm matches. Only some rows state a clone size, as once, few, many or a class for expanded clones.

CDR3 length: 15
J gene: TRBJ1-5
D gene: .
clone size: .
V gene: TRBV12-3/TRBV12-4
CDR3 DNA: TGTGCCAGCAGTTCTATAACGTGGGAAAATCAGCCCCAGCATTTT
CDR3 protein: CASSSITWENQPQHF

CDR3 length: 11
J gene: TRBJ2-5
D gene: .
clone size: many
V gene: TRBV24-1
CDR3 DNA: TGTGCCACCAGCCCGGGAGAGACCCAGTACTTC
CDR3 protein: CATSPGETQYF

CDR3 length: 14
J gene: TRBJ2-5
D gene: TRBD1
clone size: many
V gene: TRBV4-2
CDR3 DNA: TGTGCCAGCAGCGACGGGACAGACCAAGAGACCCAGTACTTC
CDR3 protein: CASSDGTDQETQYF

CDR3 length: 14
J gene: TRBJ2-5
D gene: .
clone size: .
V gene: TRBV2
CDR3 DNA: TGTGCCAGCAGGATGACTAGTGGCCAAGCGACCCAGTACTTC
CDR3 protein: CASRMTSGQATQYF

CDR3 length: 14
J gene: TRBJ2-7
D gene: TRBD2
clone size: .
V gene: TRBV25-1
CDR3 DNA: TGTGCCAGCAGTGAAGGCGGGGGTACCTACGAGCAGTACTTC
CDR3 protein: CASSEGGGTYEQYF

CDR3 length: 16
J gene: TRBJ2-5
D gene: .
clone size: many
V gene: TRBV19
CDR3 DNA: TGTGCCAGTAGTATGATCGGGACCAGTCGTCAAGAGACCCAGTACTTC
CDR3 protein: CASSMIGTSRQETQYF

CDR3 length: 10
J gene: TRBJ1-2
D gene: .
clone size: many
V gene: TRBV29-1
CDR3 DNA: TGCAGCGTTGACAGGGATGGCTACACCTTC
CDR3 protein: CSVDRDGYTF

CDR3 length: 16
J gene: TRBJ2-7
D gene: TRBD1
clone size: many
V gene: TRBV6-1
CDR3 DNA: TGTGCCAGCAGAGATCTTACCGGGACAGGGGTCTACGAGCAGTACTTC
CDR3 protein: CASRDLTGTGVYEQYF

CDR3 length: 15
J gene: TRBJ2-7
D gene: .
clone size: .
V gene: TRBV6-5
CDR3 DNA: TGTGCCAGCAGTTCCCCCGAGACAGCCATGTACGAGCAGTACTTC
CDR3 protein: CASSSPETAMYEQYF

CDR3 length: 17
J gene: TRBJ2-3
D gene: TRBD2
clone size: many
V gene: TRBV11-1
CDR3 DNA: TGTGCCAGCAGCAGAATGACTAGCGGGCCTAGCACAGATACGCAGTATTTT
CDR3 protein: CASSRMTSGPSTDTQYF

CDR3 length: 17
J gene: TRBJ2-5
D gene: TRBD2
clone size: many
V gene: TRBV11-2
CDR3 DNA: TGTGCCAGCAGCTCTACTCCATTACTAGCGGGAGGGGAGACCCAGTACTTC
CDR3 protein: CASSSTPLLAGGETQYF

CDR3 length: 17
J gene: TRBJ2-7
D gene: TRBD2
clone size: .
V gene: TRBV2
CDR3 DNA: TGTACCAGCGCTGGACTAGCGGGATGGAGGGGGTCCTACGAGCAGTACTTC
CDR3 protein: CTSAGLAGWRGSYEQYF

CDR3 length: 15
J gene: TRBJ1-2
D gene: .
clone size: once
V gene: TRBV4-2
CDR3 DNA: TGTGCCAGCAGCCAAGAAATGGGGGAAATGGATGGCTACACCTTC
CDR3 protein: CASSQEMGEMDGYTF

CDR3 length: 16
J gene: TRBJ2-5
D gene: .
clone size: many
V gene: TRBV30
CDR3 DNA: TGTGCCTGGAGTGCTGGGGCGCGGACGGAGCAAGAGACCCAGTACTTC
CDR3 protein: CAWSAGARTEQETQYF

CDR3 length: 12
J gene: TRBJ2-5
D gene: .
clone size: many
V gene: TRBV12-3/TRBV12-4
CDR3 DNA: TGTGCCAGCAGTTTAAGTTCAGGGCCCCAGTACTTC
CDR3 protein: CASSLSSGPQYF

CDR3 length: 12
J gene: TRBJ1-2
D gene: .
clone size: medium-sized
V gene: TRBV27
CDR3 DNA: TGTGCCAGCAAAGGGGAAGGGTATGGCTACACCTTC
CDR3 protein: CASKGEGYGYTF

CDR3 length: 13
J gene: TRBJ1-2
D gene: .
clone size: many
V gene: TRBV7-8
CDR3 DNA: TGTGCCAGCAGCTGGACGGGAAGGAGTGGCTACACCTTC
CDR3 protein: CASSWTGRSGYTF

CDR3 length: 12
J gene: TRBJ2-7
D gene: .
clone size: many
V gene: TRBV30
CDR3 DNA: TGTGCCTGGAGTGTCTCTGGAGCCGAGCAGTACTTC
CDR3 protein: CAWSVSGAEQYF

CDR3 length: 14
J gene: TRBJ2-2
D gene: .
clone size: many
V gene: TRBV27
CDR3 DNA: TGTGCCAGCAGTTTAAGGGAGTACACCGGGGAGCTGTTTTTT
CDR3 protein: CASSLREYTGELFF

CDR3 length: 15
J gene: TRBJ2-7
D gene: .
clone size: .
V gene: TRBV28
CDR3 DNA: TGTGCCAGCAGATCCACAGGGGGGGGGTTGGACGAGCAGTACTTC
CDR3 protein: CASRSTGGGLDEQYF

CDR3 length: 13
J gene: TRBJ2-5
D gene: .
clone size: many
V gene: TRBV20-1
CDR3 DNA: TGCAGTGCTAGAGATGCCGACACAGGGACCCAGTACTTC
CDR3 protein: CSARDADTGTQYF

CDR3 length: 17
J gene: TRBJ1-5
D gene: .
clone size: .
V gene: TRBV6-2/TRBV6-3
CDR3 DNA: TGTGCCAGCAGCCCCGGGCAGGGTCTGGGGAATTATCAGCCCCAGCATTTT
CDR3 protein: CASSPGQGLGNYQPQHF

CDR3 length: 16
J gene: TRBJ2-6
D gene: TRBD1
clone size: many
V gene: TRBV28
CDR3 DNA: TGTGCCAGCAGTCGACAGGGGGGGCCTGGGGCCAACGTCCTGACTTTC
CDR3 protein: CASSRQGGPGANVLTF

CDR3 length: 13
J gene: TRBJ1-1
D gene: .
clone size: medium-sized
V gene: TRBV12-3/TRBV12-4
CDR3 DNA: TGTGCCAGCAGTTTAGCAGGGGAAGGGGAAGCTTTCTTT
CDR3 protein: CASSLAGEGEAFF

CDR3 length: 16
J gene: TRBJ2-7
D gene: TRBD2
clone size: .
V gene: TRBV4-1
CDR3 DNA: TGCGCCAGCAGTCCCATTCCGGGAGGGCTTGTTTACGAGCAGTACTTC
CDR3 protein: CASSPIPGGLVYEQYF

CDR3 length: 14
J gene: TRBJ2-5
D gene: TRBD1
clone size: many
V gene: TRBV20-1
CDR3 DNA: TGCAGTGCTAGAGGGGGGGGACAGGGGACGACCCAGTACTTC
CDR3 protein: CSARGGGQGTTQYF

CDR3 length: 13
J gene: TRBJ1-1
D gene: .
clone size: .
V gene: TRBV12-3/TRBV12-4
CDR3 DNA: TGTGCCAGCAGTTTAACTTTGACCAGAGAAGCTTTCTTT
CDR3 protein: CASSLTLTREAFF

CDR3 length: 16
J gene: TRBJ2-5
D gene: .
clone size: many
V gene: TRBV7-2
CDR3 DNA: TGTGCCAGCAGCTTAGGGCAGGGGAGCCGAGGAGAGACCCAGTACTTC
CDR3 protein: CASSLGQGSRGETQYF